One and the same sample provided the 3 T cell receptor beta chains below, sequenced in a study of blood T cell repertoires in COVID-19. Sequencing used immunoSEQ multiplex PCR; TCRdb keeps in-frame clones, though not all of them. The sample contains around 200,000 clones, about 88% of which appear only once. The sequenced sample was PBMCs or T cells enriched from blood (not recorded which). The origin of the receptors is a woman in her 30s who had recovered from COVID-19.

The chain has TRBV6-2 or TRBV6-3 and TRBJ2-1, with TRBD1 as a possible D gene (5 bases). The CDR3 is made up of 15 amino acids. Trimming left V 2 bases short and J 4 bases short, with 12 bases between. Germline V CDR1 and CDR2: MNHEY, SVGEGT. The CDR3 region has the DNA TGTGCCAGCAGTTACCCCAGGGCGAAGTACAATGAGCAGTTCTTC. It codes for CASSYPRAKYNEQFF.

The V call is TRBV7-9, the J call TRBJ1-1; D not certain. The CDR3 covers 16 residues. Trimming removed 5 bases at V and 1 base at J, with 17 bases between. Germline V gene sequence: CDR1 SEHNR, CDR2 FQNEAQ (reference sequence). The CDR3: CASSPTGVSPNTEAFF. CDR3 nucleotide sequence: TGTGCCAGCAGCCCGACGGGAGTTTCACCGAACACTGAAGCTTTCTTT. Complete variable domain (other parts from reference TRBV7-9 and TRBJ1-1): DTGVSQNPRHKITKRGQNVTFRCDPISEHNRLYWYRQTLGQGPEFLTYFQNEAQLEKSRLLSDRFSAERPKGSFSTLEIQRTEQGDSAMYLCASSPTGVSPNTEAFFGQGTRLTVV.

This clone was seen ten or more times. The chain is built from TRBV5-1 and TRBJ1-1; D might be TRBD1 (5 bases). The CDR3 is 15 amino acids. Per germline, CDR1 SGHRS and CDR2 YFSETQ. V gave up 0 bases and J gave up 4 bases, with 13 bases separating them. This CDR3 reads CASSLEGRAVTEAFF. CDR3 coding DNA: TGCGCCAGCAGCTTGGAAGGCAGGGCGGTCACTGAAGCTTTCTTT.